These 20 T cell receptor beta chains originate from one sample sequenced in a study of control samples from healthy donors and cancer patients (dated by TCRdb to the early 2020s). Library preparation employed the immunoSEQ multiplex PCR assay. TCRdb carries this immuneACCESS record with in-frame sequences only. Its versions omit some clonotypes, under half of them owing to an unresolved V gene in the studies checked, with the rest unexplained. Across this sample there are 95,000 to 150,000 clones, with around 87% seen only once. The ten largest account for more than 8% of the sample. The sample was blood. Every receptor here comes from a middle-aged man in good health.

J is TRBJ1-1 and V is TRBV11-3; the D is unclear. Per germline, CDR1 SGHNT and CDR2 YENEEA. The CDR3 extends over 16 amino acids. The V and J ends lost 0 bases and 5 bases respectively, with 16 bases between them. DNA of the CDR3: TGTGCCAGCAGCTTAGATGGCCGGGCGGGGAGGACTGAAGCTTTCTTT. Its protein is CASSLDGRAGRTEAFF.

The chain links TRBV4-3 to TRBJ1-1; D remains unclear. The length of the CDR3 is 16 residues. The V end was cut by 4 bases, the J end by 4 bases, with 19 bases between. Germline-derived CDR1 and CDR2 are LGHNA and YSLEER. The CDR3 here is CASSRLWGGRGTEAFF. In DNA form, the CDR3 reads TGCGCCAGCAGCCGCTTGTGGGGAGGGCGAGGCACTGAAGCTTTCTTT.

DNA of the CDR3: TGTGCCACCTCCCGGGGGAACAGGGAAGCTTTCTTT. The encoded protein is CATSRGNREAFF. The V and J genes are TRBV24-1 and TRBJ1-1; D possibly corresponds to TRBD1 (5 bases). The CDR3 has 12 amino acids. Germline CDR1 and CDR2: KGHDR and SFDVKD. Trimming took 9 bases from V and 8 from J, leaving 15 bases between them.

The J gene is TRBJ2-1, the V gene TRBV4-1; D is possibly TRBD1 (7 bases). CDR3 length equals 13 residues. Germline V gene data show CDR1 as MGHRA and CDR2 as YSYEKL. V shed 6 bases and J shed 10 bases, with 16 bases lying between them. The CDR3 loop is CASRKEGAREQFF. The CDR3 region has the DNA TGCGCCAGCAGGAAGGAGGGGGCGAGGGAGCAGTTCTTC.

This clone was counted between two and nine times. The chain carries TRBV7-9 and TRBJ1-2; possible D gene TRBD1, 5 bases. CDR3 size: 15 residues. From germline, CDR1 is SEHNR and CDR2 FQNEAQ (reference sequence). V gave up 1 base and J gave up 4 bases, with 13 bases separating them. The CDR3 loop reads CASSLDPRRGYGYTF. The CDR3 nucleotides are TGTGCCAGCAGCTTAGACCCCAGGAGGGGCTATGGCTACACCTTC.

This clone was seen just once. This chain links TRBV24-1 with TRBJ2-7; 9 nucleotides align to TRBD1. Trimming at V came to 3 bases and at J to 5 bases, leaving 7 bases not matched to a gene. CDR1 is KGHDR, CDR2 SFDVKD, per germline. This CDR3 spans 15 amino acids. The CDR3 loop is CATSDPGTGFDEQYF. CDR3 sequence (DNA): TGTGCCACCAGTGATCCCGGGACAGGGTTCGACGAGCAGTACTTC.

The V and J genes are TRBV5-4 and TRBJ2-3; 9 bases agree with TRBD2. The ends lost 0 bases at V and 4 bases at J; junction bases unmatched: 9. The germline CDR1 and CDR2 sequences are SGHNT and YYREEE (reference sequence). The CDR3 length is 17 residues. Here the CDR3 reads CASSLGRSGGIADTQYF. The CDR3 region has the DNA TGTGCCAGCAGCTTGGGACGGAGCGGGGGGATCGCAGATACGCAGTATTTT.

The gene calls are TRBV18 and TRBJ2-1; 9 bases match TRBD1. CDR1 KGHSH and CDR2 LQKENI come from the germline V gene. The CDR3 runs to 19 residues. The V and J ends lost 6 bases and 1 base, in that order; junction bases with no gene match: 16. The CDR3 reads CASSKGTGGQQNSYNEQFF. Here the CDR3 DNA reads TGTGCCAGCTCCAAGGGCACAGGGGGCCAACAAAATTCCTACAATGAGCAGTTCTTC.

The rearrangement joins TRBV11-2 to TRBJ2-1; 8 positions agree with TRBD1. Trimming removed 5 bases from V and 5 bases from J; junction bases left unmatched: 5. The germline V gene encodes CDR1 SGHAT and CDR2 FQNNGV. CDR3 length equals 14 residues. The CDR3 reads CASSPGQGNNEQFF. The CDR3 DNA reads TGTGCCAGCAGCCCCGGACAGGGCAACAATGAGCAGTTCTTC.

This sequence joins TRBV4-3 and TRBJ1-2, with TRBD1 identical over 7 bases. CDR3 length equals 16 residues. J lost 4 bases, V lost 0 bases, and 8 bases had no gene match. Germline V gives CDR1 LGHNA, CDR2 YSLEER. Written as DNA, the CDR3 is TGCGCCAGCAGCCAAGAGGGGAGACAGGGCCGCTATGGCTACACCTTC. Its protein product is CASSQEGRQGRYGYTF.

This clone turned up a few times. The gene calls are TRBV6-5 and TRBJ2-3; the D is unclear. Germline CDR1 and CDR2: MNHEY and SVGAGI. This CDR3 comprises 15 residues. The ends were cut back, 0 bases at V and 1 base at J, with 8 bases in the middle. This CDR3 reads CASSYSKWGTDTQYF. CDR3 nucleotide sequence: TGTGCCAGCAGTTACTCGAAGTGGGGCACAGATACGCAGTATTTT.

This clone was detected a few times. The chain links TRBV7-2 to TRBJ2-5, with D unclear. This CDR3 is built from 13 residues. Trimming removed 1 base at V and 4 bases at J, with 7 bases between. Germline V CDR1 and CDR2: SGHTA, FQGNSA. The CDR3 DNA reads TGTGCCAGCAGCTTAGTCGGTACAGAGACCCAGTACTTC. This gives the protein CASSLVGTETQYF.

This clone was counted once. The rearrangement uses TRBV7-9 and TRBJ1-1; D uncertain. Germline V gene lookup returns CDR1 SEHNR and CDR2 FQNEAQ (reference sequence). This CDR3 spans 14 amino acids. Trimming removed 0 bases at V and 1 base at J, with 6 bases between. CDR3: CASSLAGKNTEAFF. As DNA, the CDR3 is TGTGCCAGCAGCTTAGCGGGCAAGAACACTGAAGCTTTCTTT.

This chain joins TRBV7-2 and TRBJ2-5; 7 bases line up with TRBD2. Looked up from germline, CDR1 is SGHTA and CDR2 is FQGNSA. V lost 5 bases, J lost 4 bases, and 10 bases stayed unmatched. The CDR3 is 15 residues long. The CDR3 DNA is TGTGCCAGCAGCCCAAGGAGCGGGGTGAGAGAGACCCAGTACTTC. Amino acid sequence: CASSPRSGVRETQYF.

This clone has more than one count but fewer than ten. This sequence joins TRBV5-1 and TRBJ1-6; no definite D call. This CDR3 has 15 amino acids. Between the trimmed V and J ends, which lost 0 bases and 4 bases, there was a span of 8 bases. CDR1 and CDR2 (germline): SGHRS, YFSETQ. In DNA, the CDR3 is TGCGCCAGCAGCTTGGCCGGGGTGTATAATTCACCCCTCCACTTT. It is translated as CASSLAGVYNSPLHF.

The genes are TRBV6-2 or TRBV6-3 and TRBJ1-2, with 8 bases aligning to TRBD1. The CDR3 runs to 15 residues. The germline V gene has CDR1 MNHEY and CDR2 SVGEGT. Losses at the gene ends were 5 bases for V and 3 bases for J; bases not matched to a gene: 8. The DNA for the CDR3 is TGTGCCAGCAGTGGCCGGACAGGGTCTTACTATGGCTACACCTTC. Protein: CASSGRTGSYYGYTF.

The chain is built from TRBV13 and TRBJ1-2; TRBD1 aligns across 7 bases. The trim removed 0 bases at V and 2 bases at J, leaving 3 bases unmatched. The CDR3 runs 15 residues. The germline V gene has CDR1 PRHDT and CDR2 FYEKMQ (reference sequence). CDR3 in DNA: TGTGCCAGCAGCTTAGGATCGACAGGGAACTATGGCTACACCTTC. Its protein is CASSLGSTGNYGYTF.

The gene calls are TRBV19 and TRBJ1-2; TRBD1 matches 7 bases. This CDR3 region has 13 residues. The germline V gene encodes CDR1 LNHDA and CDR2 SQIVND (reference sequence). J gave up 4 bases and V 8 bases, and 7 bases lay outside the gene matches. The chain's CDR3 is CASATGVFYGYTF. The CDR3 nucleotides read TGTGCCAGTGCCACAGGGGTGTTCTATGGCTACACCTTC.

This sequence joins TRBV9 and TRBJ1-4; tentatively, D is TRBD1 (6 bases). The CDR3 spans 15 residues. Germline CDR1 reads SGDLS; CDR2 reads YYNGEE. V lost 3 bases and J lost 4, with 13 bases in between. The CDR3 region has the DNA TGTGCCAGCAGCGCCTGGGGGGGCGATAATGAAAAACTGTTTTTT. This sequence encodes CASSAWGGDNEKLFF.

This clone came up once. The chain has TRBV29-1 and TRBJ1-1; D gene uncertain. This CDR3 spans 12 amino acids. Germline CDR1 is SQVTM and CDR2 is ANQGSEA. Trimming removed 2 bases from V and 5 bases from J, with 9 bases in between. The CDR3 nucleotides read TGCAGCGTTGAACGTGGGAGGACTGAAGCTTTCTTT. Its translation is CSVERGRTEAFF.